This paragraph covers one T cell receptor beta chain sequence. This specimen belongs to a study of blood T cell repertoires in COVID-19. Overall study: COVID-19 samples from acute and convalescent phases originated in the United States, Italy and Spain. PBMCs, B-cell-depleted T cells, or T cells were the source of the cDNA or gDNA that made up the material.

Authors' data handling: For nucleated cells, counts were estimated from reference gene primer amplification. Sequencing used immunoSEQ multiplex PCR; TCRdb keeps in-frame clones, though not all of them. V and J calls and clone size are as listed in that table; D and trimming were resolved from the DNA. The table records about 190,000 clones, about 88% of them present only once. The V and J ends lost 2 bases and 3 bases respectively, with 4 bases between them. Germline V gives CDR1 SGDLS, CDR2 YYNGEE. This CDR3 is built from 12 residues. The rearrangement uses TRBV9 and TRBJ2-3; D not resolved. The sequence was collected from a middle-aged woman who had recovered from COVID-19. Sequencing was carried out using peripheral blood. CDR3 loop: CASSVETDTQYF. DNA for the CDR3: TGTGCCAGCAGCGTCGAGACAGATACGCAGTATTTT.